The 11 T cell receptor beta chains below were found in one sample sequenced in a study of shared clonotypes between healthy human individuals. The method was immunoSEQ multiplex PCR; TCRdb's version includes in-frame clones alone and lacks a portion of them. The sample lists roughly 2 million clones, around 96% occurring once. Terminally differentiated effector memory CD45RA+ cells were left out of the naive CD8 fraction, which was CD45RO-negative and positively selected for CCR7. The sequenced sample was naive CD8+ T cells sorted from blood. The receptors stem from a man between 18 and 35 years old in good health.

J is TRBJ2-7 and V is TRBV27, with TRBD2 matching over 9 bases. V lost 4 bases, J lost 4 bases, and 14 bases stayed unmatched. The CDR3 spans 17 residues. Germline-derived CDR1 and CDR2 are MNHEY and SMNVEV (reference sequence). DNA for the CDR3: TGTGCCAGCAGTTCCCGTTGGGATAGCGGGAGAGGGTACGAGCAGTACTTC. It encodes CASSSRWDSGRGYEQYF.

The chain has TRBV11-2 and TRBJ2-2; D is possibly TRBD1 (6 bases). The V and J ends lost 1 base and 1 base respectively, with 10 bases between them. CDR1 and CDR2 (germline): SGHAT, FQNNGV. The CDR3 contains 16 residues. The CDR3 spells CASSLGQGMNTGELFF. In DNA, the CDR3 is TGTGCCAGCAGCTTAGGGCAGGGGATGAACACCGGGGAGCTGTTTTTT.

The chain joins TRBV7-9 to TRBJ2-5, with 8 bases aligning to TRBD1. Germline CDR1 and CDR2: SEHNR and FQNEAQ (reference sequence). This CDR3 region has 16 residues. V lost 1 base and J lost 3; bases outside the gene matches: 7. The CDR3 region has the DNA TGTGCCAGCAGCTTAGGACAGGACAGGGCTAAAGAGACCCAGTACTTC. Residues: CASSLGQDRAKETQYF.

V gene TRBV2 combines with J gene TRBJ2-7; D possibly corresponds to TRBD1 (5 bases). The V end lost 5 bases, the J end lost 0 bases, and 14 bases lay between the germline ends. The CDR3 extends over 15 amino acids. Germline loops: CDR1 SNHLY, CDR2 FYNNEI. The CDR3, as DNA: TGTGCCAGCAGTCTTGACAGTTATAGCTCCTACGAGCAGTACTTC. It specifies CASSLDSYSSYEQYF. Based on the CDR3 plus reference TRBV2 and TRBJ2-7, the full variable domain is EPEVTQTPSHQVTQMGQEVILRCVPISNHLYFYWYRQILGQKVEFLVSFYNNEISEKSEIFDDQFSVERPDGSNFTLKIRSTKLEDSAMYFCASSLDSYSSYEQYFGPGTRLTVT.

The V call is TRBV28, the J call TRBJ2-7; D gene unclear. Deletions cut 5 bases from V and 5 bases from J, with 13 bases between. There are 13 residues in the CDR3. In germline, CDR1 is MDHEN, CDR2 SYDVKM. CDR3 nucleotide sequence: TGTGCCAGCAGTGACGGTCCCCTGGACGAGCAGTACTTC. Amino acid sequence: CASSDGPLDEQYF.

The chain uses TRBV6-5 and TRBJ2-7; the match to TRBD1 covers 7 bases. V shed 5 bases, J shed 6 bases, and the junction held 10 bases outside the gene matches. Germline V gives CDR1 MNHEY, CDR2 SVGAGI. This CDR3 comprises 14 residues. The CDR3 nucleotides read TGTGCCAGCAGTCAAACAGGGGCTCTCGGCGAGCAGTACTTC. The encoded protein is CASSQTGALGEQYF.

A word on this clone: One junction end does not reproduce the germline sequence, and a read error may be involved. This rearrangement joins TRBV27 to TRBJ2-1, with 7 bases that match TRBD1. The CDR3 is 13 residues long. Germline V CDR1 and CDR2: MNHEY, SMNVEV (reference sequence). The CDR3 DNA sequence: TGTGCCAGCAGTTTAACCCGATTTGACAGGGAACTCTTC. Residues: CASSLTRFDRELF.

The chain employs TRBV2 and TRBJ1-1; TRBD1 matches at 8 bases. After removal of 7 bases from V and 4 bases from J, the junction contained 8 bases not matched to a gene. CDR3 size: 14 residues. Germline V CDR1 and CDR2: SNHLY, FYNNEI. This CDR3 is CASTRPGGLTEAFF. The CDR3 nucleotides read TGTGCCAGCACTCGACCAGGGGGCCTCACTGAAGCTTTCTTT.

This clone was seen just once. The chain has TRBV28 and TRBJ1-5; D is ambiguous. The CDR3 contains 14 residues. Germline V gene sequence: CDR1 MDHEN, CDR2 SYDVKM. V lost 5 bases, J lost 4 bases, and 12 bases lay in between. The CDR3 bases are TGTGCCAGCAGTGCCTCGGGGTTTAATCAGCCCCAGCATTTT. Its translation: CASSASGFNQPQHF.

The chain recombines TRBV4-1 with TRBJ1-2; possible D gene TRBD1, 5 bases. Germline V lookup: CDR1 MGHRA, CDR2 YSYEKL. This CDR3 contains 14 residues. V was cut by 4 bases and J by 3 bases, with 12 bases left in between. CDR3 loop: CASSRTGTDYGYTF. The CDR3 nucleotides read TGCGCCAGCAGCCGCACCGGGACTGACTATGGCTACACCTTC.

This clone is a singleton in its sample. V is TRBV27 and J is TRBJ1-1, with a possible D match to TRBD1 (5 bases). V was shortened by 7 bases and J by 3 bases, with 15 bases between the two germline ends. The CDR3 runs 14 residues. Germline assignment: CDR1 MNHEY and CDR2 SMNVEV (reference sequence). Here the CDR3 reads CASIPSWGDTEAFF. In DNA form, the CDR3 reads TGTGCCAGCATACCATCGTGGGGGGACACTGAAGCTTTCTTT.